The 18 T cell receptor beta chains below all came from one sample that was sequenced in a study of blood T cell repertoires in COVID-19. Clones were read by immunoSEQ multiplex PCR, and TCRdb kept only the in-frame ones, dropping some. The sample records about 99,000 clones, about 90% being singletons. Material for sequencing was peripheral blood. Receptor source: a woman aged 60-70 years with acute or convalescent COVID-19.

V gene TRBV5-1 combines with J gene TRBJ2-5; 10 bases are shared with TRBD2. The CDR3 is 14 residues long. Germline CDR1 is SGHRS and CDR2 is YFSETQ. V lost 4 bases to trimming and J lost 3 bases; unmatched junction nucleotides: 3. The CDR3 here is CASSSLAGEETQYF. Here the CDR3 DNA reads TGCGCCAGCAGCAGCCTAGCGGGAGAAGAGACCCAGTACTTC. The full variable domain, with the rest looked up from reference TRBV5-1 and TRBJ2-5, is KAGVTQTPRYLIKTRGQQVTLSCSPISGHRSVSWYQQTPGQGLQFLFEYFSETQRNKGNFPGRFSGRQFSNSRSEMNVSTLELGDSALYLCASSSLAGEETQYFGPGTRLLVL.

The genes are TRBV18 and TRBJ1-1, with no clear D. CDR3 length: 13 residues. Germline loops: CDR1 KGHSH, CDR2 LQKENI. Trimming stripped 4 bases from V and 0 bases from J, with 6 bases between. The CDR3 loop is CASSQELNTEAFF. CDR3 coding DNA: TGTGCCAGCTCACAGGAGCTGAACACTGAAGCTTTCTTT.

The V call is TRBV10-3, the J call TRBJ1-1; 10 bases line up with TRBD1. The CDR3 sequence is 14 residues long. CDR1 is ENHRY and CDR2 is SYGVKD in the germline V gene. J gave up 6 bases and V 6 bases, and 7 bases lay outside the gene matches. CDR3 nucleotide sequence: TGTGCCATCAGCGAGGGACAGGGGTATCCTGAAGCTTTCTTT. This translates into CAISEGQGYPEAFF.

The V call is TRBV5-1, the J call TRBJ2-1; 13 nucleotides align to TRBD2. The CDR3 is 16 residues long. Germline V gene sequence: CDR1 SGHRS, CDR2 YFSETQ. V trimming: 9 bases; J trimming: 8 bases; junction bases outside the gene matches: 14. DNA of the CDR3: TGCGCCACTCGCGAAGGGACTAGCGGGATAATCGATGAGCAGTTCTTC. It is translated as CATREGTSGIIDEQFF.

The rearrangement uses TRBV5-1 and TRBJ1-1; the D is unclear. CDR3 size: 17 residues. The germline CDR1 and CDR2 sequences are SGHRS and YFSETQ. The V end lost 4 bases, the J end lost 1 base, and 20 bases lay between the germline ends. Here the CDR3 reads CASSLHPDRLTNTEAFF. CDR3 nucleotides: TGCGCCAGCAGCCTTCACCCCGACCGACTGACGAACACTGAAGCTTTCTTT.

The V call is TRBV15, the J call TRBJ1-6, with TRBD1 matching 10 bases. This CDR3 contains 16 residues. The germline V gene has CDR1 LNHNV and CDR2 YYDKDF (reference sequence). Trimming removed 6 bases from V and 11 bases from J; junction bases left unmatched: 13. CDR3 in amino acids: CATSLMIGQGGAPLHF. CDR3 bases: TGTGCCACCAGTTTAATGATCGGACAGGGGGGAGCACCCCTCCACTTT.

The J gene is TRBJ1-6, the V gene TRBV9, with D maybe TRBD1 (5 bases). Trimming pared 2 bases from V and 5 bases from J, leaving 8 bases between. The V gene's germline CDR1 is SGDLS and CDR2 YYNGEE. The CDR3 has 14 amino acids. CDR3 region: CASSVEGDNSPLHF. In nucleotides, the CDR3 is TGTGCCAGCAGCGTTGAAGGGGATAATTCACCCCTCCACTTT. Using reference TRBV9 and TRBJ1-6 for the parts outside the CDR3, the full variable domain is DSGVTQTPKHLITATGQRVTLRCSPRSGDLSVYWYQQSLDQGLQFLIQYYNGEERAKGNILERFSAQQFPDLHSELNLSSLELGDSALYFCASSVEGDNSPLHFGNGTRLTVT.

The J gene is TRBJ2-3, the V gene TRBV11-3; no firm D call. The CDR3 is made up of 13 amino acids. Germline V gene lookup returns CDR1 SGHNT and CDR2 YENEEA. Trimming took off 1 base at V and 1 base at J, with 3 bases between the two ends. DNA for the CDR3: TGTGCCAGCAGCTTAGCCGGCACAGATACGCAGTATTTT. Translated: CASSLAGTDTQYF.

The V and J genes are TRBV6-5 and TRBJ1-2, with 7 bases matching TRBD1. Germline CDR1 MNHEY, CDR2 SVGAGI. The ends lost 4 bases at V and 6 bases at J; junction bases unmatched: 8. This CDR3 spans 14 amino acids. The CDR3 sequence is CASSFDRERNGYTF. The DNA for the CDR3 is TGTGCCAGCAGTTTCGACAGGGAACGAAATGGCTACACCTTC.

The chain links TRBV28 to TRBJ1-6; D unresolved. The V gene lost 5 bases and the J gene lost 5 bases, with 16 bases spanning the gap. There are 16 residues in the CDR3. Germline assignment: CDR1 MDHEN and CDR2 SYDVKM. Here the CDR3 DNA reads TGTGCCAGCAGTCCCACCGGAGGGTCGAATAATTCACCCCTCCACTTT. The encoded protein is CASSPTGGSNNSPLHF.

The chain carries TRBV28 and TRBJ1-1; possible D gene TRBD1, 6 bases. CDR1 and CDR2 from the germline V gene are MDHEN and SYDVKM. This CDR3 is built from 14 residues. V lost 5 bases and J lost 3, with 13 bases in between. The DNA for the CDR3 is TGTGCCAGCAGTACACAGGGATTGGACACTGAAGCTTTCTTT. Its protein product is CASSTQGLDTEAFF. Full variable domain (outside the CDR3, taken from reference TRBV28 and TRBJ1-1): DVKVTQSSRYLVKRTGEKVFLECVQDMDHENMFWYRQDPGLGLRLIYFSYDVKMKEKGDIPEGYSVSREKKERFSLILESASTNQTSMYLCASSTQGLDTEAFFGQGTRLTVV.

The genes are TRBV29-1 and TRBJ2-3; no reliable D call. The germline CDR1 and CDR2 sequences are SQVTM and ANQGSEA. V lost 2 bases and J lost 0, with 3 bases in between. CDR3 length equals 12 residues. CDR3 loop: CSVEISTDTQYF. The CDR3 DNA follows: TGCAGCGTTGAAATAAGCACAGATACGCAGTATTTT.

The chain has TRBV5-4 and TRBJ2-5; TRBD2 matches 7 bases. The CDR3 is made up of 17 amino acids. Germline assignment: CDR1 SGHNT and CDR2 YYREEE (reference sequence). The trim removed 5 bases at V and 5 bases at J, leaving 18 bases unmatched. This chain's CDR3 is CASSHARRLARTETQYF. Here the CDR3 DNA reads TGTGCCAGCAGTCACGCCAGAAGACTAGCCCGAACGGAGACCCAGTACTTC.

This clone was detected only a few times. This chain links TRBV30 with TRBJ2-2; D not resolved. Germline assignment: CDR1 GTSNPN and CDR2 SVGIG (reference sequence). The CDR3 extends over 13 amino acids. Trimming pared 2 bases from V and 6 bases from J, leaving 10 bases between. DNA for the CDR3: TGTGCCTGGAGTTTGGCTGAGGCCGGGGAGCTGTTTTTT. It is translated as CAWSLAEAGELFF.

The rearrangement joins TRBV30 to TRBJ1-2, with D possibly matching TRBD1 (6 bases). With 5 bases removed from V and 4 bases from J, the gap between germline ends came to 11 bases. CDR1 and CDR2 from the germline V gene are GTSNPN and SVGIG (reference sequence). This CDR3 contains 12 residues. The CDR3 coding sequence is TGTGCCTGGGTTTCACAGGGCTATGGCTACACCTTC. Its translation is CAWVSQGYGYTF.

The V gene is TRBV5-1, the J gene TRBJ2-5, with 14 bases identical to TRBD2. The CDR3 totals 20 residues. Looked up from germline, CDR1 is SGHRS and CDR2 is YFSETQ. With 3 bases clipped from V and 3 bases from J, the junction kept 16 bases outside the gene matches. In DNA, the CDR3 is TGCGCCAGCAGCTCGAAGACTAGCGGGAGGGCCAAGGGGGGAAAAGAGACCCAGTACTTC. Residues: CASSSKTSGRAKGGKETQYF.

The gene calls are TRBV4-2 and TRBJ1-1; 8 bases match TRBD1. Trimming cost V 3 bases and J 8 bases; bases outside gene matches: 5. CDR1 and CDR2 (germline): LGHNA, YNFKEQ. The CDR3 consists of 13 residues. The CDR3, as DNA: TGTGCCAGCAGCCAGGACTGGGACAGGGAAGCTTTCTTT. Translating gives CASSQDWDREAFF.

Only a few counts were recorded for this clone. The same CDR3 also results from other DNA sequences found in this sample. V usage is TRBV19 and J usage is TRBJ1-5; 9 bases map to TRBD1. The CDR3 is 16 amino acids. Germline-derived CDR1 and CDR2 are LNHDA and SQIVND (reference sequence). V shed 4 bases and J 3 bases; nucleotides not matched to a gene: 7. The CDR3 DNA follows: TGTGCCAGTAGTACCCCGGACAGGGGAAACAATCAGCCCCAGCATTTT. Its translation: CASSTPDRGNNQPQHF.